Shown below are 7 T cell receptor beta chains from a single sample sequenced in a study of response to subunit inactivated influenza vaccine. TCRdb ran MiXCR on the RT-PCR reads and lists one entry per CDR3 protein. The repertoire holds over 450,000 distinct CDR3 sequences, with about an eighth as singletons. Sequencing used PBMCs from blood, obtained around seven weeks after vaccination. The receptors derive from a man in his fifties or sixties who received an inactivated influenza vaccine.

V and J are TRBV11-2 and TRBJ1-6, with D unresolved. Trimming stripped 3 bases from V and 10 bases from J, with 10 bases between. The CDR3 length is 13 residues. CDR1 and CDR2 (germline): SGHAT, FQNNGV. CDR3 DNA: TGTGCCAGCAGCTTCCAAGACGGCTCACCCCTCCACTTT. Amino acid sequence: CASSFQDGSPLHF.

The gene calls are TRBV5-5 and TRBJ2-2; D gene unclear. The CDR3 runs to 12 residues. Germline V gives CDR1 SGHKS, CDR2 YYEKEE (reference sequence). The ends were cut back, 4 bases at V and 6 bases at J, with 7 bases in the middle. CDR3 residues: CASSEAPGELFF. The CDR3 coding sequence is TGTGCCAGCAGCGAGGCCCCCGGGGAGCTGTTTTTT.

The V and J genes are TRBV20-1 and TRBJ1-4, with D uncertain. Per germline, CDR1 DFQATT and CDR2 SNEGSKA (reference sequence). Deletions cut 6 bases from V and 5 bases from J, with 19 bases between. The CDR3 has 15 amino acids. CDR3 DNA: TGCAGTGCCCGGGCGGGCAGTGCGATAAATGAAAAACTGTTTTTT. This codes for CSARAGSAINEKLFF.

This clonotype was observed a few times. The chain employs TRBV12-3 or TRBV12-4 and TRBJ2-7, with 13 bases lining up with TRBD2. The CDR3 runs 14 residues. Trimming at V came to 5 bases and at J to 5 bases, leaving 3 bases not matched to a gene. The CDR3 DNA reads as TGTGCCAGCAGTCCCGGGACTAGCGGGGACGAGCAGTACTTC. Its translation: CASSPGTSGDEQYF.

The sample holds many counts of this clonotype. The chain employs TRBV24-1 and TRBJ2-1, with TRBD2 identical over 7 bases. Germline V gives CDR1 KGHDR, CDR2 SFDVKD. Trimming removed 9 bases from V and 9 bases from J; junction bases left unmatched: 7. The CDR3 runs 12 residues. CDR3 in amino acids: CATGGTTFEQFF. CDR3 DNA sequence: TGTGCCACCGGGGGGACTACATTTGAGCAGTTCTTC.

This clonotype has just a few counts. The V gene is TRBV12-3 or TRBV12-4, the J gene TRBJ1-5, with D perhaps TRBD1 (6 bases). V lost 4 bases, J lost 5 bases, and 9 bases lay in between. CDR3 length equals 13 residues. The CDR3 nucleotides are TGTGCCAGCAGTTCCCAGGGGTATCAGCCCCAGCATTTT. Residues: CASSSQGYQPQHF.

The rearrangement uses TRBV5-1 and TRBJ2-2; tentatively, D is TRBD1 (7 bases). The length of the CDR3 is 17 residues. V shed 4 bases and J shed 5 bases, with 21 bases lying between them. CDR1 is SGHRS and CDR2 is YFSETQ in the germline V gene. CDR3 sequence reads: CASSPAPEGAGTGELFF. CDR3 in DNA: TGCGCCAGCAGCCCGGCCCCTGAGGGGGCGGGAACCGGGGAGCTGTTTTTT.